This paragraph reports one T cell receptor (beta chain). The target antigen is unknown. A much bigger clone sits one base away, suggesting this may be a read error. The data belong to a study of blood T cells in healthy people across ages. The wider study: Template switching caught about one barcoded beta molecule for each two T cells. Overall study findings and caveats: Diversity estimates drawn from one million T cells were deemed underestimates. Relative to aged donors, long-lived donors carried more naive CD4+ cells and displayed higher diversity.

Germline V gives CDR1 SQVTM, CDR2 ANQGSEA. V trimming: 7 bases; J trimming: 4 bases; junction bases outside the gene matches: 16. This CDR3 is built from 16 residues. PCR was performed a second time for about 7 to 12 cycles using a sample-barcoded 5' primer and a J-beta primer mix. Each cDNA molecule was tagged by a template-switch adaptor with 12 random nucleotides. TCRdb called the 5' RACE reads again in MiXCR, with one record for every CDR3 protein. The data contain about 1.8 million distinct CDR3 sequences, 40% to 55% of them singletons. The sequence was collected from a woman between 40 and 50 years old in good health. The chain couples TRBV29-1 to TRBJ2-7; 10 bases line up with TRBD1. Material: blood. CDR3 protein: CSAIAPGQGTGYEQYF. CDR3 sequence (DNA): TGCAGCGCGATTGCGCCGGGACAGGGGACCGGGTACGAGCAGTACTTC.